The rows below give T cell receptor beta chains drawn from one sample of a study of T-cell reconstitution after alpha-beta-depleted transplantation in children. TCRdb reprocessed the PCR reads via MiXCR and lists one record per CDR3 protein. Of approximately 500,000 distinct CDR3 sequences in the sample, roughly a tenth are singletons; the top ten hold roughly 2.1%. The specimen comprised PBMCs, sampled before TCRalphabeta/CD19-depleted stem cell transplant. The receptors were sampled from a child aged 2 to 10 with inherited bone marrow failure, due to receive a stem cell transplant. The CDR3 runs from the conserved cysteine through the conserved F or W. The D gene is left open where the match is weak. Expanded clones are given a class, and other clones once, few, many or no size at all.

>few|TRBJ1-1|-|TRBV7-9
CASSLLVEAFF
TGTGCCAGCAGCCTACTGGTTGAAGCTTTCTTT
>many|TRBJ2-3|TRBD1|TRBV20-1
CSARDPQGGTDTQYF
TGCAGTGCTAGAGATCCCCAGGGGGGCACAGATACGCAGTATTTT
>many|TRBJ2-7|TRBD1|TRBV4-1
CASSQMDRSYEQYF
TGCGCCAGCAGCCAAATGGACAGGTCCTACGAGCAGTACTTC
>many|TRBJ1-1|TRBD1|TRBV15
CATSRDRARTGGTEAFF
TGTGCCACCAGCAGAGATCGGGCTCGGACAGGCGGCACTGAAGCTTTCTTT
>-|TRBJ2-7|-|TRBV30
CAWSRRDNFYEQYF
TGTGCCTGGAGTCGCAGGGACAACTTCTACGAGCAGTACTTC
>many|TRBJ2-5|-|TRBV7-2
CASSRRREETQYF
TGTGCCAGCAGCCGCCGTCGCGAAGAGACCCAGTACTTC
>few|TRBJ2-1|TRBD2|TRBV20-1
CSARKLAGPGNEQFF
TGCAGTGCTAGAAAACTAGCGGGCCCAGGAAATGAGCAGTTCTTC
>many|TRBJ2-3|TRBD2|TRBV18
CASSPVGLATDTQYF
TGTGCCAGCTCACCAGTCGGACTAGCGACAGATACGCAGTATTTT
>many|TRBJ2-2|-|TRBV7-9
CALDRLNTGELFF
TGTGCCTTAGACAGGTTGAACACCGGGGAGCTGTTTTTT
>-|TRBJ2-1|-|TRBV19
CASNFRGFGPYNEQFF
TGTGCCAGTAATTTCCGGGGGTTCGGCCCCTACAATGAGCAGTTCTTC
>many|TRBJ1-2|TRBD1|TRBV7-9
CASGAGTGVLGYTF
TGTGCCAGCGGCGCCGGGACAGGGGTTCTTGGCTACACCTTC
>-|TRBJ2-1|TRBD2|TRBV6-2/TRBV6-3
CASTGTGTSGGNEQFF
TGTGCCAGCACCGGGACCGGGACTAGCGGGGGGAATGAGCAGTTCTTC
>many|TRBJ1-2|-|TRBV2
CAGTQVANYGYTF
TGTGCCGGGACACAGGTAGCTAACTATGGCTACACCTTC
>many|TRBJ2-3|TRBD2|TRBV30
CAWRPWVLAGVTDTQYF
TGTGCCTGGAGACCGTGGGTGCTAGCGGGAGTAACAGATACGCAGTATTTT
>many|TRBJ2-3|-|TRBV29-1
CSVEHRVTDTQYF
TGCAGCGTTGAACACAGGGTCACAGATACGCAGTATTTT
>few|TRBJ1-5|-|TRBV19
CASWAREASGNQPQHF
TGTGCCAGTTGGGCCAGGGAGGCGAGTGGCAATCAGCCCCAGCATTTT
>-|TRBJ1-1|TRBD1|TRBV7-8
CASSQMGQGNTEAFF
TGTGCCAGCAGCCAGATGGGACAGGGGAACACTGAAGCTTTCTTT
>many|TRBJ2-2|-|TRBV20-1
CSARAVQGNLNTGELFF
TGCAGTGCTAGGGCCGTTCAGGGGAACCTTAACACCGGGGAGCTGTTTTTT
>few|TRBJ2-7|TRBD2|TRBV5-6
CASSPGTSGLAGRYEQYF
TGTGCCAGCAGCCCCGGGACTAGCGGCCTTGCGGGCCGCTACGAGCAGTACTTC
>many|TRBJ2-1|-|TRBV20-1
CSAQPSHEQFF
TGCAGTGCTCAACCCTCTCATGAGCAGTTCTTC